These T cell receptor beta chains were read from a single sample in a study of blood T cell repertoires in COVID-19. The table came from immunoSEQ multiplex PCR; TCRdb's copy has only in-frame clones and leaves some out. The repertoire holds tens of thousands of clones, with about 76% as singletons. The specimen was peripheral blood. The receptors shown here come from a woman aged 80 or older with active or convalescent COVID-19. Both conserved end residues are part of each CDR3. Each record gives: J gene, V gene, D gene, clone size, CDR3 protein, CDR3 DNA. A D gene is named only where the DNA matches it firmly. Clone size appears in some rows only: once, few, many, or a class for an expanded clone.

TRBJ2-2	TRBV7-6	TRBD2	.	CASSLRSGGDTGELFF	TGTGCCAGCAGCTTAAGGTCGGGGGGTGACACCGGGGAGCTGTTTTTT
TRBJ2-5	TRBV29-1	TRBD2	.	CSVRGVQETQYF	TGCAGCGTTCGGGGGGTCCAAGAGACCCAGTACTTC
TRBJ2-2	TRBV15	TRBD1	few	CATTGGPPWDGELFF	TGTGCCACCACAGGGGGCCCCCCGTGGGACGGGGAGCTGTTTTTT
TRBJ2-7	TRBV11-1	.	.	CASRRGPRVYEQYF	TGTGCCAGCCGGAGGGGGCCTAGAGTCTACGAGCAGTACTTC
TRBJ2-2	TRBV5-1	TRBD2	.	CASSLASSGVSGELFF	TGCGCCAGCAGCTTGGCCTCTAGCGGGGTGTCCGGGGAGCTGTTTTTT
TRBJ2-1	TRBV19	TRBD2	.	CASIGGGNNEQFF	TGTGCCAGTATCGGGGGGGGCAACAATGAGCAGTTCTTC
TRBJ1-5	TRBV6-1	.	once	CASSEGKVGVDQPQHF	TGTGCCAGCAGTGAAGGCAAGGTAGGGGTCGATCAGCCCCAGCATTTT
TRBJ2-5	TRBV7-9	TRBD1	.	CASSFGTGLGETQYF	TGTGCCAGCAGCTTTGGGACAGGGCTGGGGGAGACCCAGTACTTC
TRBJ1-1	TRBV2	.	few	CASSLQGSTEAFF	TGTGCCAGCAGTTTACAGGGAAGCACTGAAGCTTTCTTT
TRBJ1-1	TRBV6-5	TRBD1	.	CASSTDRAMNTEAFF	TGTGCCAGCAGTACGGACAGGGCTATGAACACTGAAGCTTTCTTT
TRBJ2-2	TRBV5-1	.	.	CASSFQGSNTGELFF	TGCGCCAGCAGCTTTCAGGGAAGCAACACCGGGGAGCTGTTTTTT
TRBJ2-7	TRBV11-2	.	.	CASSTGQKYEQYF	TGTGCCAGCAGCACGGGACAAAAATACGAGCAGTACTTC
TRBJ2-2	TRBV29-1	.	once	CSVEDHREELFF	TGCAGCGTTGAAGATCACAGGGAGGAGCTGTTTTTT
TRBJ1-4	TRBV4-3	TRBD1	.	CASSQGAGGGEKLFF	TGCGCCAGCAGCCAAGGGGCAGGGGGCGGTGAAAAACTGTTTTTT
TRBJ2-1	TRBV7-3	TRBD1	.	CASSLSGTGAYNEQFF	TGTGCCAGCAGCCTCTCCGGGACAGGGGCTTACAATGAGCAGTTCTTC
TRBJ1-6	TRBV3-1/TRBV3-2	.	.	CASTLQPYNSPLHF	TGTGCCAGCACCTTACAACCTTATAATTCACCCCTCCACTTT
TRBJ1-1	TRBV7-3	.	.	CASSQGRTSSAFF	TGTGCCAGCAGCCAAGGACGTACGTCTAGCGCTTTCTTT